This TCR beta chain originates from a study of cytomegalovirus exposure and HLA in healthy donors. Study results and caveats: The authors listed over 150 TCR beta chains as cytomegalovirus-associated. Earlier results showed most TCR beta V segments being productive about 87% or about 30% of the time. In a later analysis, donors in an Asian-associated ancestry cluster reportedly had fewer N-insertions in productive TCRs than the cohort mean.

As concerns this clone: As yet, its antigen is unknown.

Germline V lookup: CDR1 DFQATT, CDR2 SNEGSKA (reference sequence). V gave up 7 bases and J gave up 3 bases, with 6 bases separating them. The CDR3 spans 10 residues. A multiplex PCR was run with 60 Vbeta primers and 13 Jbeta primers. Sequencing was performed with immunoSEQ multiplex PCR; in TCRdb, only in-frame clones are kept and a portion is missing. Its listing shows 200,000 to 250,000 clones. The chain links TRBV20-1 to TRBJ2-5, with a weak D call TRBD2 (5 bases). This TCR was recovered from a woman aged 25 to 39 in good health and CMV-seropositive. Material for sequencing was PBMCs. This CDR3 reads CSGGKETQYF. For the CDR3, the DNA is TGCAGTGGAGGGAAAGAGACCCAGTACTTC.